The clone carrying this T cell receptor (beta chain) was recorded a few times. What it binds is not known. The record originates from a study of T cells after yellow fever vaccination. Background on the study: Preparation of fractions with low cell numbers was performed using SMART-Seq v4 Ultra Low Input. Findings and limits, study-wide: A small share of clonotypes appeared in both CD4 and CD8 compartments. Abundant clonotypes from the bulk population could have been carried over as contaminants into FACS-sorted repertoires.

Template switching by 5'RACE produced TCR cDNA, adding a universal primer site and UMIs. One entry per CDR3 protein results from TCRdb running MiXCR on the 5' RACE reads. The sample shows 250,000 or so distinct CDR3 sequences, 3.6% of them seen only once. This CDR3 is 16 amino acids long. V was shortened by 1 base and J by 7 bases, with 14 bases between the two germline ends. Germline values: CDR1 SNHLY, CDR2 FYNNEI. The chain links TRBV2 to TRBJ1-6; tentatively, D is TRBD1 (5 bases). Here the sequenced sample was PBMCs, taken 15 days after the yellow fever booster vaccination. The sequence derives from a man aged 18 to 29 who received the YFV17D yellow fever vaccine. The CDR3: CASSEGLRGFNSPLHF. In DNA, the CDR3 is TGTGCCAGCAGTGAAGGGCTTCGGGGGTTCAATTCACCCCTCCACTTT.